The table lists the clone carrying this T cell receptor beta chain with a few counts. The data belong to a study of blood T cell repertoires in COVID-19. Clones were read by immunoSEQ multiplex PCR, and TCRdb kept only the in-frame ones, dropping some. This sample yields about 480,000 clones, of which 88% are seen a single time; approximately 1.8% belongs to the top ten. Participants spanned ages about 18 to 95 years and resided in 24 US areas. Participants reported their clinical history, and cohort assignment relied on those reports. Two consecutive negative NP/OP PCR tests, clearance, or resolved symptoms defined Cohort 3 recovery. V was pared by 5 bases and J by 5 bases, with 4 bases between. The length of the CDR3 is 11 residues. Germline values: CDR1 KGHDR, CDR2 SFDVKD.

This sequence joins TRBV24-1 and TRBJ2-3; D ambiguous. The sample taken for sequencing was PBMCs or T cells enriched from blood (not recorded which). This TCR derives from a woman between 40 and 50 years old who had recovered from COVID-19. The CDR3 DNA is TGTGCCACCAGTGCGAGAGATACGCAGTATTTT. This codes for CATSARDTQYF.